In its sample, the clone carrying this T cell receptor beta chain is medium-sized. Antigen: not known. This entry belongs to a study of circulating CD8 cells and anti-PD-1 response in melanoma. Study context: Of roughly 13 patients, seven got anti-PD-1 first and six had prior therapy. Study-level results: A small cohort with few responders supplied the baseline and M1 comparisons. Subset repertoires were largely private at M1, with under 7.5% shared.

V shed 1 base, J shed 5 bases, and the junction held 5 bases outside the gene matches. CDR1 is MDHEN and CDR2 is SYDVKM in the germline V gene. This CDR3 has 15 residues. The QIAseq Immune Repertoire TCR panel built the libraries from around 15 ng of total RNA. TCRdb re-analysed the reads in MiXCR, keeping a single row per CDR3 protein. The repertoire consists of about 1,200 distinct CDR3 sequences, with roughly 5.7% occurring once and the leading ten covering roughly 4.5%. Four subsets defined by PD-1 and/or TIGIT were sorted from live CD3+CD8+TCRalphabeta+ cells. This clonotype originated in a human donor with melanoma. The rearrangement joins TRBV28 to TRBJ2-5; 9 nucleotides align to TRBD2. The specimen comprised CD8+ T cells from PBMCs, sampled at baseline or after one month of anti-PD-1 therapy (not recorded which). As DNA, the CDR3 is TGTGCCAGCAGTTTATATGTAGCGGGGGTTGAGACCCAGTACTTC. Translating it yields CASSLYVAGVETQYF.